This T cell receptor beta chain was recovered during a study of T cell responses to AZD1222 COVID-19 vaccine. Sequencing was performed with immunoSEQ multiplex PCR; in TCRdb, only in-frame clones are kept and a portion is missing. Of around 77,000 clones in the sample, about nine tenths were seen once. General study findings and limits: Reports indicate that nearly half of spike-specific TCRs are directed at unmutated variant regions. Spike-specific TCR depth and breadth grew after two AZD1222 doses. Dominant CD4 TCR responses targeted spike regions 160-218 and 743-854. The repertoires were collected only after the peak T cell response.

On this clone itself: The antigen is undetermined.

There are 14 residues in the CDR3. Trimming removed 0 bases at V and 4 bases at J, with 9 bases between. Germline V lookup: CDR1 LGHDT, CDR2 YNNKEL (reference sequence). The chain joins TRBV3-1 (or the pseudogene TRBV3-2) to TRBJ1-1; possible D gene TRBD1, 5 bases. The sequence was collected from an adult in good health. The material was peripheral blood, obtained on day 0 of AZD1222 vaccination. CDR3 loop: CASSQEWGGTEAFF. The DNA for the CDR3 is TGTGCCAGCAGCCAAGAATGGGGCGGCACTGAAGCTTTCTTT.